Presented here are 20 T cell receptor beta chains from one specimen sequenced in a study of blood T cell repertoires in COVID-19. Sequencing used immunoSEQ multiplex PCR; TCRdb keeps in-frame clones, though not all of them. Here the sample spans approximately 280,000 clones, 90% being singletons. The sample comprised PBMCs or T cells enriched from blood (not recorded which). The receptor source for this set is a woman between 18 and 30 years old with acute COVID-19.

The CDR3 sequence is CASTLGGTGNTIYF. CDR3 coding DNA: TGTGCCAGCACCCTGGGGGGTACTGGAAACACCATATATTTT. This chain uses TRBV6-5 with TRBJ1-3; a weak D match, TRBD1 (5 bases). Germline lookup yields CDR1 MNHEY and CDR2 SVGAGI. The CDR3 has 14 amino acids. Trimming removed 7 bases at V and 2 bases at J, with 12 bases between.

This clone was observed a handful of times. The chain joins TRBV12-5 to TRBJ1-6; D not resolved. Trimming cost V 1 base and J 7 bases, with 5 bases left between them. CDR1 is LGHNT, CDR2 FRNRAP, per germline. The CDR3 totals 13 residues. CDR3 DNA: TGTGCTAGTGGTTTGGATCAGAATTCACCCCTCCACTTT. Translation: CASGLDQNSPLHF.

V usage is TRBV6-5 and J usage is TRBJ2-7; 13 bases align to TRBD2. The ends lost 5 bases at V and 7 bases at J; junction bases unmatched: 8. The germline CDR1 and CDR2 sequences are MNHEY and SVGAGI. The CDR3 covers 15 residues. CDR3 sequence (DNA): TGTGCCAGCAGTACTACTAGCGGGAGGGCAGGGGAGCAGTACTTC. Protein: CASSTTSGRAGEQYF.

The chain couples TRBV7-2 to TRBJ2-7; 10 bases match TRBD2. Germline trimming cut 4 bases from V and 4 bases from J; bases unmatched to any gene: 10. Germline CDR1 reads SGHTA; CDR2 reads FQGNSA. This CDR3 spans 16 amino acids. Here the CDR3 DNA reads TGTGCCAGCAGCTGGGGAGCGGGAGGGCCTCCATACGAGCAGTACTTC. It yields the protein CASSWGAGGPPYEQYF. The full variable domain, with the rest looked up from reference TRBV7-2 and TRBJ2-7, is GAGVSQSPSNKVTEKGKDVELRCDPISGHTALYWYRQSLGQGLEFLIYFQGNSAPDKSGLPSDRFSAERTGGSVSTLTIQRTQQEDSAVYLCASSWGAGGPPYEQYFGPGTRLTVT.

This clone was recorded only once. In nucleotides, the CDR3 is TGTGCCAGCAGCTTCAGGGGGGCCACTGAAGCTTTCTTT. This codes for CASSFRGATEAFF. V is TRBV7-2 and J is TRBJ1-1; 7 nucleotides align to TRBD1. Germline-derived CDR1 and CDR2 are SGHTA and FQGNSA. The CDR3 is 13 residues long. V shed 3 bases, J shed 4 bases, and the junction held 2 bases outside the gene matches.

CDR3 nucleotides: TGTGCCAGCATGGTCCCAGGAACTAGCGGATCCTACGAGCAGTACTTC. This sequence encodes CASMVPGTSGSYEQYF. The chain employs TRBV2 and TRBJ2-7; TRBD2 matches at 8 bases. With V trimmed by 7 bases and J by 1 base, 12 bases remained unmatched. The V gene's germline CDR1 is SNHLY and CDR2 FYNNEI. The CDR3 length is 16 residues.

This chain connects TRBV28 to TRBJ2-1; TRBD1 agrees at 8 bases. Germline V gene sequence: CDR1 MDHEN, CDR2 SYDVKM. With 10 bases clipped from V and 5 bases from J, the junction kept 10 bases outside the gene matches. CDR3 size: 14 residues. The CDR3, as DNA: TGTGCCACCGCAATCCAGGGGGCGGACAATGAGCAGTTCTTC. It is translated as CATAIQGADNEQFF.

In this sample, this clone turned up once. This chain links TRBV4-3 with TRBJ2-1; 9 positions agree with TRBD1. V dropped 5 bases and J dropped 6; count of bases not matched to a gene: 8. CDR1 is LGHNA, CDR2 YSLEER, per germline. CDR3 length: 15 amino acids. The CDR3 sequence: CASSYDRGGSNEQFF. In DNA form, the CDR3 reads TGCGCCAGCAGCTACGACAGGGGGGGTAGCAATGAGCAGTTCTTC.

This chain uses TRBV25-1 with TRBJ2-1, with TRBD1 as a possible D gene (6 bases). The CDR3 totals 14 residues. Germline V gene data show CDR1 as MGHDK and CDR2 as SYGVNS. V was pared by 4 bases and J by 3 bases, with 10 bases between. CDR3 DNA: TGTGCCAGCAGTGTGGCAGGGGACTACAATGAGCAGTTCTTC. This encodes CASSVAGDYNEQFF.

The chain recombines TRBV21-1 with TRBJ2-5; no DNA check was done on the table's D call, TRBD1. TRBV21-1 is marked as a pseudogene. The CDR3 is made up of 19 amino acids. The CDR3 bases are TGTGCCAGCAGCAAAGTGGTTCGGATAGGGGACAGGGTGGAGGAGACCCAGTACTTC. Translating gives CASSKVVRIGDRVEETQYF.

This rearrangement joins TRBV24-1 to TRBJ2-1; 7 bases fit TRBD2. CDR3 length: 15 residues. Germline CDR1 and CDR2: KGHDR and SFDVKD. V lost 9 bases and J lost 8; bases outside the gene matches: 15. The CDR3 coding sequence is TGTGCCACCGCGACTAGCTCGAGGAGCATCGATGAGCAGTTCTTC. This translates into CATATSSRSIDEQFF.

The chain joins TRBV27 to TRBJ2-5; TRBD2 matches 8 bases. The V and J ends lost 2 bases and 4 bases, in that order; junction bases with no gene match: 12. This CDR3 region has 17 residues. From germline, CDR1 is MNHEY and CDR2 SMNVEV (reference sequence). The CDR3 spells CASSLAPPGSGGETQYF. The DNA of the CDR3 is TGTGCCAGCAGTTTAGCCCCCCCCGGGAGCGGGGGAGAGACCCAGTACTTC.

In regard to this clone: At one end, the junction sequence differs from germline, possibly due to a read error. The chain employs TRBV14 and TRBJ1-2; D might be TRBD1 (5 bases). The V gene's germline CDR1 is SGHDN and CDR2 FVKESK. This CDR3 is built from 11 residues. The CDR3 DNA reads as TGTGCCAGCAGCCAAAACGGGGGTCCCAGCTTC. Protein sequence: CASSQNGGPSF.

The genes are TRBV27 and TRBJ1-5, with TRBD1 as a possible D gene (5 bases). The CDR3 contains 15 residues. Trimming pared 5 bases from V and 0 bases from J, leaving 11 bases between. In germline, CDR1 is MNHEY, CDR2 SMNVEV (reference sequence). The CDR3 region has the DNA TGTGCCAGCAGTCGCGACAGTTCTAGCAATCAGCCCCAGCATTTT. It translates to CASSRDSSSNQPQHF.

CDR3 nucleotide sequence: TGTGCCAGCTCACCACTGAGGGCGCAGGACTATGGCTACACCTTC. Translating gives CASSPLRAQDYGYTF. J is TRBJ1-2 and V is TRBV18; D unresolved. V lost 1 base to trimming and J lost 3 bases, with 12 bases between them. Germline CDR1 and CDR2: KGHSH and LQKENI. The CDR3 runs 15 residues.

The rearrangement uses TRBV3-1 (or the pseudogene TRBV3-2) and TRBJ2-7, with D perhaps matching TRBD1 (5 bases). The CDR3 sequence is 15 residues long. Germline V gene sequence: CDR1 LGHDT, CDR2 YNNKEL (reference sequence). V was cut by 2 bases and J by 4 bases, with 15 bases left in between. The CDR3 sequence is CASSQFRQPTYEQYF. CDR3 nucleotide sequence: TGTGCCAGCAGCCAATTCCGACAGCCGACTTACGAGCAGTACTTC.

The chain joins TRBV28 to TRBJ2-3, with 7 bases fitting TRBD2. The CDR3 loop spans 15 amino acids. The V gene end was trimmed by 2 bases and the J gene end by 4 bases; junction bases not matched to a gene: 6. CDR1 and CDR2 (germline): MDHEN, SYDVKM. The CDR3 protein is CASSLTGGPADTQYF. In nucleotides, the CDR3 is TGTGCCAGCAGTTTAACGGGAGGTCCGGCAGATACGCAGTATTTT.

J is TRBJ2-5 and V is TRBV14; 10 bases agree with TRBD2. The CDR3 is 16 amino acids. Germline-derived CDR1 and CDR2 are SGHDN and FVKESK. The J segment lost 1 base and the V segment lost 5 bases, leaving 7 bases of the junction unmatched. The CDR3 sequence: CASSSTASGSQETQYF. The CDR3 bases are TGTGCCAGCAGCTCCACGGCTAGCGGGAGCCAAGAGACCCAGTACTTC.

The chain combines TRBV30 with TRBJ2-2; TRBD2 matches at 9 bases. The CDR3 sequence is 15 residues long. The ends lost 0 bases at V and 7 bases at J; junction bases unmatched: 6. CDR1 and CDR2 from the germline V gene are GTSNPN and SVGIG (reference sequence). Here the CDR3 reads CAWSVGLAGLGELFF. In nucleotides, the CDR3 is TGTGCCTGGAGTGTAGGCCTAGCGGGACTCGGGGAGCTGTTTTTT.

Comment on this clone: The junction and the germline gene differ at one end; a read error may be behind it. The chain is built from TRBV11-3 and TRBJ2-5; D gene ambiguous. Looked up from germline, CDR1 is SGHNT and CDR2 is YENEEA. This CDR3 spans 13 amino acids. The CDR3 loop is CASSPTETTDQNF. The CDR3 DNA reads as TGTGCCAGCAGCCCGACGGAGACGACTGACCAAAACTTC.